This T cell receptor beta chain was found in a study of cytomegalovirus exposure and HLA in healthy donors. Study context: The roughly 110 validation repertoires were reported in a later analysis to have been generated on the same platform as the 500 to 700 first-cohort repertoires.

The table lists this clone with a count of one. Its antigen remains unidentified. Clones were sequenced by immunoSEQ multiplex PCR, and TCRdb holds only the in-frame ones, with some missing. The sample has more than 80,000 clones; approximately 96% are singletons. Overall study results and limits: As was reported, the classifier diagnosed cytomegalovirus status with high specificity and sensitivity.

Unmatched junction bases numbered 3, after V lost 4 bases and J lost 8 bases. The germline V gene has CDR1 WSHSY and CDR2 SAAADI. There are 13 residues in the CDR3. The source is a woman between 18 and 30 years old in good health and CMV-seronegative. The chain combines TRBV10-2 with TRBJ1-2; 11 nucleotides match TRBD1. Material: PBMCs. The CDR3 bases are TGCGCCAGCAGTGGGGACAGGGGGTGGGGCTACACCTTC. Its translation: CASSGDRGWGYTF.